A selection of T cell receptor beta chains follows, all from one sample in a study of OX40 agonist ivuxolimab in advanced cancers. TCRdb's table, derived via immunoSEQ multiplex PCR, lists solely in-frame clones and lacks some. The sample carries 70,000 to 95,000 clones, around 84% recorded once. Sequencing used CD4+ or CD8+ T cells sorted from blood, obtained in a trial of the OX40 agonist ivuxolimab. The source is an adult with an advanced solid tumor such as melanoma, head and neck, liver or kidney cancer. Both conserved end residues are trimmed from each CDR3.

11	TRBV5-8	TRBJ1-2	ATSLRQFYGYT
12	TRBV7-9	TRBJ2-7	ASSLGAKTSEQY
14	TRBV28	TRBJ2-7	ASRKTHLRGTYEQY
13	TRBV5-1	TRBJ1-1	ASSLGQLMNTEAF
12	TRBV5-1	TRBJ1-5	ASSQGSPNQPQH
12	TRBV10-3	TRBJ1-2	AISAVQGSGGYT
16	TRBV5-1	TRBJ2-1	ASSLAFLSGGAYNEQF
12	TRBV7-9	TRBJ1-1	ASSLAPSLPEAF
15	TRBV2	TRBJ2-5	ASIFGQGAGVQETQY
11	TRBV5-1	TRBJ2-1	ASSLEPYNEQF
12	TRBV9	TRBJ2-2	ASSDVGAGRELF
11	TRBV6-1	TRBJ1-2	ASSEFSSSGYT
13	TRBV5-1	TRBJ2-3	ASSLADRGSDTQY
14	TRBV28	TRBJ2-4	ASSTGTGGAKNIQY
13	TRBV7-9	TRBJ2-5	ASSLGSPGEETQY
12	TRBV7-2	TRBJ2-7	ASSPRGGMGEQY
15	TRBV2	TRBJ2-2	ASRMRTSLRNTGELF
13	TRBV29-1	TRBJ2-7	SVEDRTGYSYEQY
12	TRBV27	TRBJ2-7	ASSLIAGGYEQY
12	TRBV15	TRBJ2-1	ASNRSPQNNEQF
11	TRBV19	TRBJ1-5	ASSTGAGQPQH
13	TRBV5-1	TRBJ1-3	ASSPRTPSGNTIY
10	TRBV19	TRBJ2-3	ASGQATDTQY
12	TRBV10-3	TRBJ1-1	AISDPGEWSEAF
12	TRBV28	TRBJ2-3	ASSRGLSLDTQY
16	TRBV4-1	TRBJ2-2	ASSQVGRTGPNTGELF
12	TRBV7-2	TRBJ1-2	ASSLPIGNYGYT
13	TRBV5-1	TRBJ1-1	ASSLATIMNTEAF
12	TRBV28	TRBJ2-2	ASKRGGDTGELF
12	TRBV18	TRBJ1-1	ASSPPNSNTEAF
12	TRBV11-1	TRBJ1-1	ASSLATGGTEAF
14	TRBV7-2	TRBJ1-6	ASSLVTGVTNSPLH
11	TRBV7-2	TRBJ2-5	ASSPTAGETQY
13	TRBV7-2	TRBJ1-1	ASTPLGAMNTEAF
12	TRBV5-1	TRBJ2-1	ASSLPGLINEQF
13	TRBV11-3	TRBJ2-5	ASSLEGTTEETQY
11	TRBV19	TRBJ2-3	ASSVTGTDTQY
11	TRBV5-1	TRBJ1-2	ASSPDRGYGYT
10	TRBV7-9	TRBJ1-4	ASRPLEEKLF
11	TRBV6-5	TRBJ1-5	ASSDRGAGPQH
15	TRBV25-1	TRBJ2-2	ASSPRRDSANTGELF
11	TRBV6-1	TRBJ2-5	ASTGQLQETQY
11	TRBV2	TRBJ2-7	ASALGKAYEQY
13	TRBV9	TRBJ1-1	ASSVSTQGNTEAF
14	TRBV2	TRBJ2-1	ASSVTLAGSYNEQF
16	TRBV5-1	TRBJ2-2	ASSLGGSGSRGTGELF
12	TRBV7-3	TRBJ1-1	ASSSTGVITEAF
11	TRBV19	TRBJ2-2	ATDRGPTGELF
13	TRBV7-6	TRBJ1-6	ASSFVEGDNSPLH